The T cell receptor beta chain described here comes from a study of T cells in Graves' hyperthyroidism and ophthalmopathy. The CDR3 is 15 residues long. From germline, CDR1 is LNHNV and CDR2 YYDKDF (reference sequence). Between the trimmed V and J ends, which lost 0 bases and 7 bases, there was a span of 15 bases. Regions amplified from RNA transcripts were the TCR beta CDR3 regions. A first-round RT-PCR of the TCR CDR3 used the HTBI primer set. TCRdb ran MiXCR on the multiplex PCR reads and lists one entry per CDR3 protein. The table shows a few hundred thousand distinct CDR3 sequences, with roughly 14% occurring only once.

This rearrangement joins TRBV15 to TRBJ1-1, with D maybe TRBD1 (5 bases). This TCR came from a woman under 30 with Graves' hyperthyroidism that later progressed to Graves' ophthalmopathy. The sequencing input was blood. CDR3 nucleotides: TGTGCCACCAGCAGAGATAAGGGGTCACAAGATGAAGCTTTCTTT. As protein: CATSRDKGSQDEAFF.